Listed here are 9 T cell receptor beta chains from one sample, sequenced in a study of blood T cell repertoires in COVID-19. Some clones are missing from TCRdb's copy, which holds only in-frame ones; the method was immunoSEQ multiplex PCR. The data hold about 670,000 clones, with 75% to 90% observed a single time. The source material was peripheral blood. Every receptor here comes from a woman younger than 30 with acute or convalescent COVID-19.

The chain uses TRBV25-1 and TRBJ1-4; tentatively, D is TRBD1 (6 bases). Germline CDR1 MGHDK, CDR2 SYGVNS. Trimming pared 3 bases from V and 2 bases from J, leaving 10 bases between. The CDR3 is 15 residues long. The CDR3 loop is CASSDPGVTNEKLFF. The CDR3 DNA reads TGTGCCAGCAGTGACCCAGGGGTTACTAATGAAAAACTGTTTTTT.

The chain uses TRBV6-5 and TRBJ2-7, with TRBD1 as a possible D gene (6 bases). Trimming pared 8 bases from V and 4 bases from J, leaving 18 bases between. Germline lookup yields CDR1 MNHEY and CDR2 SVGAGI. The CDR3 has 14 amino acids. The CDR3 loop is CASRKGTFWYEQYF. The DNA of the CDR3 is TGTGCCAGCCGAAAAGGGACATTCTGGTACGAGCAGTACTTC.

The chain joins TRBV7-9 to TRBJ1-6; D is unclear. V lost 5 bases to trimming and J lost 8 bases, with 13 bases between them. CDR1 SEHNR and CDR2 FQNEAQ come from the germline V gene (reference sequence). This CDR3 region has 14 residues. The DNA of the CDR3 is TGTGCCAGCAGCCCCGTTTTGAGCTATTCACCCCTCCACTTT. It encodes CASSPVLSYSPLHF.

The rearrangement links TRBV7-2 to TRBJ1-6; possibly TRBD1 for D (5 bases). This CDR3 comprises 14 residues. Germline V gene data show CDR1 as SGHTA and CDR2 as FQGNSA. The V gene lost 5 bases and the J gene lost 10 bases, with 15 bases spanning the gap. CDR3 DNA sequence: TGTGCCAGCAGCCCTCGGGGAGGGGACTCACCCCTCCACTTT. Its translation: CASSPRGGDSPLHF.

This sequence joins TRBV2 and TRBJ1-6, with TRBD1 as a possible D gene (5 bases). The CDR3 loop spans 17 amino acids. The V end lost 0 bases, the J end lost 9 bases, and 18 bases lay between the germline ends. Germline lookup yields CDR1 SNHLY and CDR2 FYNNEI. The CDR3 spells CASSEAIGRQGSSPLHF. CDR3 coding DNA: TGTGCCAGCAGTGAAGCTATCGGGAGGCAGGGAAGTTCACCCCTCCACTTT.

This chain's CDR3 is CASRDRALFTEAFF. The CDR3 coding sequence is TGTGCCAGCAGAGACAGGGCTCTTTTCACTGAAGCTTTCTTT. The chain employs TRBV25-1 and TRBJ1-1, with TRBD1 matching over 7 bases. V was clipped by 6 bases and J by 4 bases; unmatched bases: 8. The CDR3 totals 14 residues. The V gene's germline CDR1 is MGHDK and CDR2 SYGVNS.

The V and J genes are TRBV11-1 and TRBJ2-1; unclear D gene. The CDR3 has 14 residues. Germline V CDR1 and CDR2: SGHAT, FQDESV (reference sequence). The V end lost 1 base, the J end lost 9 bases, and 13 bases lay between the germline ends. CDR3 amino acids: CASSLETGLGEQFF. In nucleotides, the CDR3 is TGTGCCAGCAGCTTAGAAACGGGTCTAGGTGAGCAGTTCTTC.

The CDR3 here is CASSHGRLSGGLREITDTQYF. CDR3 coding DNA: TGCGCCAGCAGCCATGGAAGACTTAGCGGGGGCCTTCGAGAGATCACAGATACGCAGTATTTT. The chain joins TRBV4-3 to TRBJ2-3; TRBD2 agrees at 9 bases. Germline values: CDR1 LGHNA, CDR2 YSLEER. The V segment lost 3 bases and the J segment 2 bases; nucleotides outside the gene matches: 21. This CDR3 comprises 21 residues.

The rearrangement uses TRBV13 and TRBJ2-7, with 8 positions matching TRBD1. CDR3 length: 18 residues. Germline V gives CDR1 PRHDT, CDR2 FYEKMQ (reference sequence). With V trimmed by 1 base and J by 0 bases, 11 bases remained unmatched. CDR3 DNA: TGTGCCAGCAGCTTAGAGGGAGCAGGGGGCTCGAGCTCCTACGAGCAGTACTTC. Protein sequence: CASSLEGAGGSSSYEQYF.